This T cell receptor beta chain comes out of a study of blood T cell repertoires in COVID-19. This clone was observed once. The CDR3 length is 15 residues. Germline V CDR1 and CDR2: SNHLY, FYNNEI. Trimming at V came to 4 bases and at J to 4 bases, leaving 6 bases not matched to a gene. Sequenced by immunoSEQ multiplex PCR; TCRdb stores in-frame clones only, minus some. Counted here are fewer than 120,000 clones, roughly four fifths occurring once; the ten biggest clones make up 16%. This receptor was obtained from a woman aged 60-75 years with acute or convalescent COVID-19. Sequencing was carried out using peripheral blood. The V call is TRBV2, the J call TRBJ2-3; the match to TRBD2 covers 9 bases. The CDR3 loop is CASSAGTSLPDTQYF. The CDR3 nucleotides read TGTGCCAGCAGTGCCGGGACTAGCCTGCCAGATACGCAGTATTTT.